Listed below are T cell receptor beta chains from one sample, sequenced in a study of identical twins. TCRdb passed the 5' RACE reads through MiXCR, listing each CDR3 protein once. The table shows about 200,000 distinct CDR3 sequences, with around 15% occurring only once. The same sample was also used in a study of T cells expressing NK-cell markers.

The sequencing input was CD8+ T cells sorted from blood. The source is a woman between 18 and 29 years old in good health. The CDR3 runs from the conserved cysteine through the conserved F or W. Fields, in order: D gene, clone size, V gene, CDR3 protein. D genes are given only for firm matches. Rows may omit the clone size; those that give it use once, few, many or a size class.

d_call: TRBD1
clone_size: few
v_call: TRBV10-3
cdr3_aa: CAISESRQGVTGELFF

d_call: -
clone_size: few
v_call: TRBV4-1
cdr3_aa: CASSQGLASPDTQYF

d_call: -
clone_size: -
v_call: TRBV15
cdr3_aa: CATSSVDRRGVDEQFF

d_call: -
clone_size: -
v_call: TRBV6-2/TRBV6-3
cdr3_aa: CASSYGTFQYF

d_call: -
clone_size: many
v_call: TRBV5-1
cdr3_aa: CASSLDGPQNIQYF

d_call: -
clone_size: -
v_call: TRBV19
cdr3_aa: CASSILANTEAFF

d_call: -
clone_size: -
v_call: TRBV9
cdr3_aa: CASSVGLYTDTQYF

d_call: -
clone_size: -
v_call: TRBV20-1
cdr3_aa: CSARAATRSYEQYF

d_call: -
clone_size: -
v_call: TRBV29-1
cdr3_aa: CSARRGPYEQYF

d_call: -
clone_size: few
v_call: TRBV5-1
cdr3_aa: CASSLGGFYEQYF

d_call: -
clone_size: -
v_call: TRBV29-1
cdr3_aa: CSVRGCTGCNQPQHF

d_call: -
clone_size: many
v_call: TRBV7-6
cdr3_aa: CASSLTQGPVIYNEQFF

d_call: -
clone_size: few
v_call: TRBV9
cdr3_aa: CASSVGGGRSHNEQFF